Shown below are 2 T cell receptor beta chains from a single sample sequenced in a study of cytomegalovirus exposure and HLA in healthy donors. PCR amplification relied on 60 Vbeta primers (plus 13 Jbeta primers). Assay used: immunoSEQ multiplex PCR; TCRdb lists only in-frame clones, some missing. This table holds approximately 150,000 clones, roughly 80% found once. The sequenced sample was PBMCs. The receptors stem from a woman younger than 45 in good health and CMV-seronegative.

This chain links TRBV9 with TRBJ2-1; 8 nucleotides line up with TRBD1. Germline trimming cut 3 bases from V and 1 base from J; bases unmatched to any gene: 6. The CDR3 runs to 16 residues. Germline V gene sequence: CDR1 SGDLS, CDR2 YYNGEE. The CDR3 sequence is CASSARTGRSYNEQFF. Here the CDR3 DNA reads TGTGCCAGCAGCGCCAGGACAGGGAGGTCCTACAATGAGCAGTTCTTC.

This chain connects TRBV10-3 to TRBJ2-2, with 10 bases identical to TRBD2. Germline V gene sequence: CDR1 ENHRY, CDR2 SYGVKD. The junction had 7 bases not matched to a gene; V was cut back by 5 bases and J by 4 bases. This CDR3 region has 16 residues. The CDR3 region is CAISPSSGGLTGELFF. The CDR3 DNA reads TGTGCCATCAGTCCATCTAGCGGGGGACTCACCGGGGAGCTGTTTTTT.